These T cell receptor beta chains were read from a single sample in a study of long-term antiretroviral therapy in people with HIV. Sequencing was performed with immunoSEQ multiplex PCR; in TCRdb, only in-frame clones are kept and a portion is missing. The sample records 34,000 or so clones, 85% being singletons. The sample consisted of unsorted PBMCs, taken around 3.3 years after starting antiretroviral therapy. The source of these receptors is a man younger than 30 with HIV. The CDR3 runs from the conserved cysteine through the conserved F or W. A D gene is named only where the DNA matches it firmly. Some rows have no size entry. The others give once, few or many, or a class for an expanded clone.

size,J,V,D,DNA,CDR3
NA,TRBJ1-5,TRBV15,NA,TGTGCCACCAGCCAGTGGCGGGGAAGCAATCAGCCCCAGCATTTT,CATSQWRGSNQPQHF
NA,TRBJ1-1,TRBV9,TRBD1,TGTGCCAGCAGCGTAGAAGCGGCCTTGACAGGGGCGAACACTGAAGCTTTCTTT,CASSVEAALTGANTEAFF
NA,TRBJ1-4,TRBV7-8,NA,TGTGCCAGCAGCCCGCTGGGTGAAAAACTGTTTTTT,CASSPLGEKLFF
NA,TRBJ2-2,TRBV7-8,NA,TGTGCCAGCGGATCAGAGACGAACACCGGGGAGCTGTTTTTT,CASGSETNTGELFF
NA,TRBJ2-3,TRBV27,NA,TGTGCCAGCACCCACCTAAGAGTCAGGGGGGTATCAGATACGCAGTATTTT,CASTHLRVRGVSDTQYF
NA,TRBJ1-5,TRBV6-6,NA,TGTGCCAGCACGGTACAGGGTTTTAATCAGCCCCAGCATTTT,CASTVQGFNQPQHF
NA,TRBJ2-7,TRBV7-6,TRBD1,TGTGCCAGCAGCTTAATACCAACGGACAGGGGGTATAACGAGCAGTACTTC,CASSLIPTDRGYNEQYF
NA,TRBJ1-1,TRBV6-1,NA,TGTGCCAGCAGCGCCGGGAACCCCACTGAAGCTTTCTTT,CASSAGNPTEAFF
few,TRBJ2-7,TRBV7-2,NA,TGTGCCAGCAGCTCCCGGGGGAGCTCCTACGAGCAGTACTTC,CASSSRGSSYEQYF
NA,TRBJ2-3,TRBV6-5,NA,TGTGCCAGCAGTTACAAGCCAGGGGGCACAGATACGCAGTATTTT,CASSYKPGGTDTQYF
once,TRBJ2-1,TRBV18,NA,TGTGCCAGCTCCCCGCCCGGGTCTAGCTCCTACAATGAGCAGTTCTTC,CASSPPGSSSYNEQFF
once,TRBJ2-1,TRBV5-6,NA,TGTGCCAGCAGCGGGAACTCAGGGGTGAATGAGCAGTTCTTC,CASSGNSGVNEQFF
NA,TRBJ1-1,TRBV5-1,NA,TGCGCCAGCAGCTCGACACAGGGCCGAAACACTGAAGCTTTCTTT,CASSSTQGRNTEAFF
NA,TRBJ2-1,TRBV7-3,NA,TGTGCCAGCCAAGAGAACTCCTACAATGAGCAGTTCTTC,CASQENSYNEQFF
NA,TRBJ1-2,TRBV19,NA,TGTGCCAGTAGTATAGATCCCACAGTCTATGGCTACACCTTC,CASSIDPTVYGYTF
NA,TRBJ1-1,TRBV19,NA,TGTGCCAGTAGTATTGGGTTTGGAGCTTTCTTT,CASSIGFGAFF
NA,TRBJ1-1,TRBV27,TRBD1,TGTGCCAGCAGGCCGTACAGGGGCGAGTTGAACACTGAAGCTTTCTTT,CASRPYRGELNTEAFF
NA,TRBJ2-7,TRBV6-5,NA,TGTGCCAGCAGTCCCACCGCCGGAGCGCACTACGAGCAGTACTTC,CASSPTAGAHYEQYF
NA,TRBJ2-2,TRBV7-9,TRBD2,TGTGCCAGCAGACTACGGACTAGCGGGAGCTCCAACACCGGGGAGCTGTTTTTT,CASRLRTSGSSNTGELFF
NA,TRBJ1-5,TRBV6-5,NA,TGTGCCAGCAGGGGATATGACAATCAGCCCCAGCATTTT,CASRGYDNQPQHF
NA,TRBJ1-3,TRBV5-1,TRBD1,TGCGCCAGCAGCTTGGTGGGACAGGTTGCTGGAAACACCATATATTTT,CASSLVGQVAGNTIYF
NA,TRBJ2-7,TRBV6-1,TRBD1,TGTGCCAGCAGTGAATGGGACAGGGGGTCGTACGAGCAGTACTTC,CASSEWDRGSYEQYF
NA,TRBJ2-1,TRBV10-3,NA,TGTGCCATCAGTGGGGGTGGAGGGGGGGTTTACAATGAGCAGTTCTTC,CAISGGGGGVYNEQFF
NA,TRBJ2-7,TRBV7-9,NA,TGTGCCAGCAGCTTAGTCAGCGGGTCTGCCTACGAGCAGTACTTC,CASSLVSGSAYEQYF
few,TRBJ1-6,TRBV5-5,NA,TGTGCCAGCAGCATGACGGACAAGAGCTCCTATAATTCACCCCTCCACTTT,CASSMTDKSSYNSPLHF
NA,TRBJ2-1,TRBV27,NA,TGTGCCAGCAGTTTAAATTTCGGCCTAGCGATCAATGAGCAGTTCTTC,CASSLNFGLAINEQFF
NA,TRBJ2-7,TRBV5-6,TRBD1,TGTGCCAGCAGCTACCGACAGGGTCGAGCCGAGCAGTACTTC,CASSYRQGRAEQYF
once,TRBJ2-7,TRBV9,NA,TGTGCCAGCAGCGTAGGGAGGTCCCGCCTGTTGGACGAGCAGTACTTC,CASSVGRSRLLDEQYF
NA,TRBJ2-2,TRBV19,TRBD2,TGTGCCAGTAGTAATCCCCCCGGACTAGCGAGGGGCACCGGGGAGCTGTTTTTT,CASSNPPGLARGTGELFF
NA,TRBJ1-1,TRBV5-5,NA,TGTGCCAGCAGCTTCGGGCAGGGATGGACTGAAGCTTTCTTT,CASSFGQGWTEAFF
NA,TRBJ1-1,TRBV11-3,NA,TGTGCCAGCAGCTTGTACGACAGGTCTGAAGCTTTCTTT,CASSLYDRSEAFF
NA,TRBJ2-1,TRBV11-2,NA,TGTGCCAGCAGCCCCTCTCTCGGATATACCTACAATGAGCAGTTCTTC,CASSPSLGYTYNEQFF
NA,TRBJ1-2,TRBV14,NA,TGTGCCAGCAGCCAGGTCGGTCTTTATGGCTACACCTTC,CASSQVGLYGYTF
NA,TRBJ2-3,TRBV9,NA,TGTGCCAGCAGCCCGAGCCAAAGAGGCACAGATACGCAGTATTTT,CASSPSQRGTDTQYF
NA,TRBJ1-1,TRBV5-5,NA,TGTGCCAGCAGCTTGGGGGGAGGGTTTAAAATAACTGAAGCTTTCTTT,CASSLGGGFKITEAFF
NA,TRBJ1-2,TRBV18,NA,TGTGCCAGCTCATCCTGGACAGAAAACTATGGCTACACCTTC,CASSSWTENYGYTF
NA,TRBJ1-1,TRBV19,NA,TGTGCCAGTAGTCTAGCCCGCGGGAACACTGAAGCTTTCTTT,CASSLARGNTEAFF
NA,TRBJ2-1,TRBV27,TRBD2,TGTGCCAGCACCCACGGCGGGGGGGCGGGCCGTGAGCAGTTCTTC,CASTHGGGAGREQFF